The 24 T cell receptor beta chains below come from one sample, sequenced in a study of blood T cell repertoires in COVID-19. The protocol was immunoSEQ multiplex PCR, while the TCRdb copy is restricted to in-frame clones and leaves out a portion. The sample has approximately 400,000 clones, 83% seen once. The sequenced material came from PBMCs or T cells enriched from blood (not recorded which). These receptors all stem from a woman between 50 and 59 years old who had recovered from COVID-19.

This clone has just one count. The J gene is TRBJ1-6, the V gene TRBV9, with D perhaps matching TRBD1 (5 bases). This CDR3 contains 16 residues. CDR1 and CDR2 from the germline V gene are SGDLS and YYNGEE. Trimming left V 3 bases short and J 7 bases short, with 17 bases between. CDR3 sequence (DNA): TGTGCCAGCAGCGCCCCGACAGACCAAAGAAATTCACCCCTCCACTTT. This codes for CASSAPTDQRNSPLHF.

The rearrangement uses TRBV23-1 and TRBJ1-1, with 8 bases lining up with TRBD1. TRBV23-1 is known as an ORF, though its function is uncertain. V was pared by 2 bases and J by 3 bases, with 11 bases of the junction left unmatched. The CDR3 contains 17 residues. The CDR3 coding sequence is TGCGCCAGCAGTCAACCCCAGGGGGCGCATGATGACACTGAAGCTTTCTTT. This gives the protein CASSQPQGAHDDTEAFF.

The CDR3 here is CASSSIAGGPDEQFF. The CDR3 DNA reads as TGCGCCAGCAGCTCTATAGCGGGAGGGCCAGATGAGCAGTTCTTC. The chain has TRBV5-1 and TRBJ2-1; TRBD2 matches 11 bases. From germline, CDR1 is SGHRS and CDR2 YFSETQ. The V segment lost 3 bases and the J segment 8 bases; nucleotides outside the gene matches: 7. This CDR3 has 15 amino acids.

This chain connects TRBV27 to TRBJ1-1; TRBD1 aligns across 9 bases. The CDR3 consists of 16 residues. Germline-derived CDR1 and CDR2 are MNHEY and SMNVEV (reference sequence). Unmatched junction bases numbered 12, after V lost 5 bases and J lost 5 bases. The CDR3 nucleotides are TGTGCCAGCAGTCCGAGGGGGGGACAGGGTTCGACTGAAGCTTTCTTT. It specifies CASSPRGGQGSTEAFF.

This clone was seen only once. The CDR3 reads CASRRRDSPNTEAFF. In DNA, the CDR3 is TGTGCCAGCAGGAGGAGGGACAGCCCGAACACTGAAGCTTTCTTT. The V gene is TRBV6-5, the J gene TRBJ1-1, with 7 bases matching TRBD1. The CDR3 has 15 amino acids. Germline assignment: CDR1 MNHEY and CDR2 SVGAGI. The V and J ends lost 6 bases and 1 base, in that order; junction bases with no gene match: 8.

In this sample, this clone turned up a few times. The CDR3 DNA sequence: TGTGCCAGCAGCCCGGACAGGGGGTACCAAGAGACCCAGTACTTC. Its protein is CASSPDRGYQETQYF. The gene calls are TRBV5-6 and TRBJ2-5; TRBD1 matches 10 bases. This CDR3 contains 15 residues. In germline, CDR1 is SGHDT, CDR2 YYEEEE. V was clipped by 4 bases and J by 0 bases; unmatched bases: 3.

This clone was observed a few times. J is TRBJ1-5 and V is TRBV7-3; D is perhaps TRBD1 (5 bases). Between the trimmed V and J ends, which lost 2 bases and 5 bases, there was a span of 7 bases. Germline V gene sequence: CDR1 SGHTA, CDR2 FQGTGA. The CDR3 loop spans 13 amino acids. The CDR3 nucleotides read TGTGCCAGCAGCTTAGGAGGGGATCAGCCCCAGCATTTT. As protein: CASSLGGDQPQHF.

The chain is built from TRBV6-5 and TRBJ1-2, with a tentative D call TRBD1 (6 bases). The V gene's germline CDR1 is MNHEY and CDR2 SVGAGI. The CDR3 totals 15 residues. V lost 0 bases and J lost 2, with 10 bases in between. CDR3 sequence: CASSYSGQTNYGYTF. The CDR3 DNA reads TGTGCCAGCAGTTACTCCGGACAGACAAACTATGGCTACACCTTC.

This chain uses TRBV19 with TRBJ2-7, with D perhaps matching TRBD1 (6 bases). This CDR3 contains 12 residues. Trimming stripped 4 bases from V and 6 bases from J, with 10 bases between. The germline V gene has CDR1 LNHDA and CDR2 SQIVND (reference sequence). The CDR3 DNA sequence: TGTGCCAGTAGTACCCGACAGGCCGAGCAGTACTTC. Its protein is CASSTRQAEQYF.

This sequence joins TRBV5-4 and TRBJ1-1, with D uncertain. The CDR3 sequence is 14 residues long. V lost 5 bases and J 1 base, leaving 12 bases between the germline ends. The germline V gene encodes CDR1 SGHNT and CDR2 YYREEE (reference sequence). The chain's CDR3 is CASSSRRGNTEAFF. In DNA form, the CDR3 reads TGTGCCAGCAGTTCCCGCCGGGGGAACACTGAAGCTTTCTTT.

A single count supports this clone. The CDR3 region is CSVEDFRDTLYGYTF. The CDR3 DNA is TGCAGCGTTGAAGATTTCAGGGACACCCTTTATGGCTACACCTTC. This sequence joins TRBV29-1 and TRBJ1-2; D is possibly TRBD1 (6 bases). V was cut by 0 bases and J by 5 bases, with 16 bases left in between. Germline CDR1 reads SQVTM; CDR2 reads ANQGSEA. CDR3 length equals 15 residues.

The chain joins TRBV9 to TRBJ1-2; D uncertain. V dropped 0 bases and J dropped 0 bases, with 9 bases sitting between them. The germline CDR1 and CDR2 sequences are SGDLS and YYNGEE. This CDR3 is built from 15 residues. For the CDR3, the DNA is TGTGCCAGCAGCGTAGGTTCGGTTACTAACTATGGCTACACCTTC. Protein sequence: CASSVGSVTNYGYTF.

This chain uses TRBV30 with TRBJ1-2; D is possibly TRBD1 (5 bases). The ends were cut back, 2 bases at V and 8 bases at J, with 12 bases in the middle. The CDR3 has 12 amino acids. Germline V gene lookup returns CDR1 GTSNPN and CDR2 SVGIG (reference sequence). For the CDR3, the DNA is TGTGCCTGGAGTAGGACTCGGGGGGGCTACACCTTC. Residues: CAWSRTRGGYTF.

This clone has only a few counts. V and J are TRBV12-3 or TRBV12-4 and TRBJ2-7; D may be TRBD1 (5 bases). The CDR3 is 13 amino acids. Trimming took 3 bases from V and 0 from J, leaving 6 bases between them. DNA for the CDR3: TGTGCCAGCAGTTTGCAGGGCTCCTACGAGCAGTACTTC. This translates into CASSLQGSYEQYF.

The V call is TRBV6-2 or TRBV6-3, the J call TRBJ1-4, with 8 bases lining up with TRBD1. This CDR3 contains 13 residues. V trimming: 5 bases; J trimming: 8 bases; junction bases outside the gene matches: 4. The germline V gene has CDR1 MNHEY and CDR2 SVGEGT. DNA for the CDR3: TGTGCCAGCAGTCACAGGGGGACAGAAAAACTGTTTTTT. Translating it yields CASSHRGTEKLFF.

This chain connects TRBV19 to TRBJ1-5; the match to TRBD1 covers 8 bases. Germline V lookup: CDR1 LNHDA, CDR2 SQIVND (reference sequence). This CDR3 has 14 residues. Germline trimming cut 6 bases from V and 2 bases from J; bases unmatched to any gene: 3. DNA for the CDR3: TGTGCCAGTAGCGGACAGGGAGGCAATCAGCCCCAGCATTTT. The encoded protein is CASSGQGGNQPQHF.

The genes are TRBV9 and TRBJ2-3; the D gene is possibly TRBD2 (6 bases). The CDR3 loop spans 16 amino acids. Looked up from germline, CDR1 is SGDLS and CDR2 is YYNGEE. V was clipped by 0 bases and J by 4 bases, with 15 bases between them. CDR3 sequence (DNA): TGTGCCAGCAGCGTAGAGGGCGGGGTCTCTTCAGATACGCAGTATTTT. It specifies CASSVEGGVSSDTQYF. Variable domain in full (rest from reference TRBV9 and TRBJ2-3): DSGVTQTPKHLITATGQRVTLRCSPRSGDLSVYWYQQSLDQGLQFLIQYYNGEERAKGNILERFSAQQFPDLHSELNLSSLELGDSALYFCASSVEGGVSSDTQYFGPGTRLTVL.

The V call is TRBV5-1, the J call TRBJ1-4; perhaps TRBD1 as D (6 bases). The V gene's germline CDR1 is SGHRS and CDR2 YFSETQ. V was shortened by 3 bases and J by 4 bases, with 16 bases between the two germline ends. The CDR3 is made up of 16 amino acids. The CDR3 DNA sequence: TGCGCCAGCAGCTCCCGGGGGGGGCAAGATAATGAAAAACTGTTTTTT. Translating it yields CASSSRGGQDNEKLFF.

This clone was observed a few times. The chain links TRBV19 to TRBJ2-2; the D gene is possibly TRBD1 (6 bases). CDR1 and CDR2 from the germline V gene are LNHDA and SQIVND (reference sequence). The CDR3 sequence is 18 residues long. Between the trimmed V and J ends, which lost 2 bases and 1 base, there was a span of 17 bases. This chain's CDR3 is CASSILHNRVKNTGELFF. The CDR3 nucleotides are TGTGCCAGTAGTATATTGCACAACAGGGTAAAGAACACCGGGGAGCTGTTTTTT.

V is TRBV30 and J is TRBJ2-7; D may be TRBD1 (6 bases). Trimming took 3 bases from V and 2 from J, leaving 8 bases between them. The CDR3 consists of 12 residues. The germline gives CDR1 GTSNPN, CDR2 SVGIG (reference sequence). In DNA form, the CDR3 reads TGTGCCTGGAGACAGGGAACCTACGAGCAGTACTTC. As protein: CAWRQGTYEQYF.

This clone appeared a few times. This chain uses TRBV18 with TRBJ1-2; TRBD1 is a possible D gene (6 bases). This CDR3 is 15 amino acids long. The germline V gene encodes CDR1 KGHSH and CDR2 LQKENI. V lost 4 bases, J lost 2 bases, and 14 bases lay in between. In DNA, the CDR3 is TGTGCCAGCTCACGTCAACAGGGAGCGAACTATGGCTACACCTTC. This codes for CASSRQQGANYGYTF.

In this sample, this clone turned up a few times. The CDR3 DNA reads as TGTGCCAGTAGTGGGGCGCGGGACTTATCCTACGAGCAGTACTTC. Encoded protein: CASSGARDLSYEQYF. The rearrangement joins TRBV19 to TRBJ2-7, with D possibly being TRBD2 (6 bases). Trimming took off 5 bases at V and 1 base at J, with 15 bases between the two ends. Germline lookup yields CDR1 LNHDA and CDR2 SQIVND (reference sequence). This CDR3 is 15 amino acids long. The full variable domain, rest sourced from reference TRBV19 and TRBJ2-7, is DGGITQSPKYLFRKEGQNVTLSCEQNLNHDAMYWYRQDPGQGLRLIYYSQIVNDFQKGDIAEGYSVSREKKESFPLTVTSAQKNPTAFYLCASSGARDLSYEQYFGPGTRLTVT.

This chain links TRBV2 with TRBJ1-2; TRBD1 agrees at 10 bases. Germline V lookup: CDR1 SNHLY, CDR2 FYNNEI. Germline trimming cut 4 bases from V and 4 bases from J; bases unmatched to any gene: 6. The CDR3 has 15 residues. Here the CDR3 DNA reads TGTGCCAGCAGTGTCCGACAGGGGGCGATCTATGGCTACACCTTC. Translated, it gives CASSVRQGAIYGYTF.

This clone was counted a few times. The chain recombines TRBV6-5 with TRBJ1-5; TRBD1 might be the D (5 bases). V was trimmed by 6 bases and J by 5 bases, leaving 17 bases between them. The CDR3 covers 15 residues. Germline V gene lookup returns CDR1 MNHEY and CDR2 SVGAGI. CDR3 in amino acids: CASSHGGDVYQPQHF. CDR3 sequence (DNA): TGTGCCAGCAGCCATGGGGGGGACGTGTATCAGCCCCAGCATTTT.